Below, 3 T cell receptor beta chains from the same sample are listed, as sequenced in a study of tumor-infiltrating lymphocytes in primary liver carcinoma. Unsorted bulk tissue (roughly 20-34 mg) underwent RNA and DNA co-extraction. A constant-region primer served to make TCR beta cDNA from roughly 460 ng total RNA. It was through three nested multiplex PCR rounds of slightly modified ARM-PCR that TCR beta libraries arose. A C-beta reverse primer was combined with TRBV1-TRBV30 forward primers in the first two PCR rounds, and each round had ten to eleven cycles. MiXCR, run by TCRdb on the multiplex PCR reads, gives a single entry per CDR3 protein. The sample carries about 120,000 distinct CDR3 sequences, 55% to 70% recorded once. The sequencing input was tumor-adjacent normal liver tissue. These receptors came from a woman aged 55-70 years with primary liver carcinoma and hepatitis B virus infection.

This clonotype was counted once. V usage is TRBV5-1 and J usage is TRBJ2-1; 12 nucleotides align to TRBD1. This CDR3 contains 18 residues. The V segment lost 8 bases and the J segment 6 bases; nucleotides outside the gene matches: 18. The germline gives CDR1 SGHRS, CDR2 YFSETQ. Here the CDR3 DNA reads TGCGCCAGGAGCCCAGAACCCGGTGGGGACAGGGGGCGCAATGAGCAGTTCTTC. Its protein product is CARSPEPGGDRGRNEQFF.

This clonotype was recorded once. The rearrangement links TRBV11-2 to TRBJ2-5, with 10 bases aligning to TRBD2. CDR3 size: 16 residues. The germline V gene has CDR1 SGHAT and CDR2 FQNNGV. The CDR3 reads CTSSQVATSGSGTQYF. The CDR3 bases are TGTACTAGCAGCCAGGTCGCGACTAGCGGGTCCGGGACCCAGTACTTC.

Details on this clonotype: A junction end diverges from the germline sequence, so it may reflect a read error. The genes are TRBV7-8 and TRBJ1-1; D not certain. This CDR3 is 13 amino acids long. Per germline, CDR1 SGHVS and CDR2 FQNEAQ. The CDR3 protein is CTSSWKGVTEAFF. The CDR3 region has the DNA TGTACCAGCAGCTGGAAGGGCGTAACTGAGGCTTTCTTT.